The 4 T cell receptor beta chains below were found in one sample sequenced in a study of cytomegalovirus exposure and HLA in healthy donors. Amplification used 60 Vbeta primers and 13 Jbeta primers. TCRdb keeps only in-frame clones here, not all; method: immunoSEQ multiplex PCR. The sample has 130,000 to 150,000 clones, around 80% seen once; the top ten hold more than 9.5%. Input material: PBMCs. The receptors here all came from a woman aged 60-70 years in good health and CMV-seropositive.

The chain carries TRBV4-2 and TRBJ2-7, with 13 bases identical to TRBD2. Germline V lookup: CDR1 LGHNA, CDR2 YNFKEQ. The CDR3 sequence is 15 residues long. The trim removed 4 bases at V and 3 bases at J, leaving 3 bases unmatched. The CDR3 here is CASSPRLAGGYEQYF. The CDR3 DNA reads TGTGCCAGCAGCCCTCGACTAGCGGGAGGCTACGAGCAGTACTTC.

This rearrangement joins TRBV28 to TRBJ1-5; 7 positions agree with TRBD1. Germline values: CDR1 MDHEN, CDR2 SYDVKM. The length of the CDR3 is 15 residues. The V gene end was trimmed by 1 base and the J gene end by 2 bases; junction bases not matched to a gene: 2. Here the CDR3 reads CASSLYGQGNQPQHF. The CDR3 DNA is TGTGCCAGCAGTTTATACGGACAGGGCAATCAGCCCCAGCATTTT.

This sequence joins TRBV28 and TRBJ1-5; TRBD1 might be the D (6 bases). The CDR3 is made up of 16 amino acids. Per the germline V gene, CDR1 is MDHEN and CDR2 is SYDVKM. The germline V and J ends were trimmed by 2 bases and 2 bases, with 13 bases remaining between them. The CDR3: CASSLEAGAGNQPQHF. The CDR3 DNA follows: TGTGCCAGCAGTTTAGAAGCAGGGGCAGGCAATCAGCCCCAGCATTTT.

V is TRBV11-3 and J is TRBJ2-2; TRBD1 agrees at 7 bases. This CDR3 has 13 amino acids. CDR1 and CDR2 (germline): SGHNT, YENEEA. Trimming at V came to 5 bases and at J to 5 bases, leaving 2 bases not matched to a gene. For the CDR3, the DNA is TGTGCCAGCAGCCTGGGACAGACCGGGGAGCTGTTTTTT. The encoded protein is CASSLGQTGELFF. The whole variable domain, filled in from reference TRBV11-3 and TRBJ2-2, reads EAGVVQSPRYKIIEKKQPVAFWCNPISGHNTLYWYLQNLGQGPELLIRYENEEAVDDSQLPKDRFSAERLKGVDSTLKIQPAELGDSAVYLCASSLGQTGELFFGEGSRLTVL.